The 21 T cell receptor beta chains in this list originate from one sample, sequenced in a study of blood T cell repertoires in COVID-19. Using immunoSEQ multiplex PCR, the repertoire was profiled, and TCRdb retains in-frame clones only, with some absent. The table has tens of thousands of clones, more than 80% seen once. Sequenced input: peripheral blood. The receptors shown here come from a man aged 50 to 59 with COVID-19, enrolled during active disease.

This clone was counted between two and nine times. The V and J genes are TRBV11-2 and TRBJ1-6; no clear D. Germline CDR1 SGHAT, CDR2 FQNNGV. V lost 5 bases to trimming and J lost 9 bases, with 17 bases between them. The CDR3 is 15 residues long. The CDR3 here is CASSPRVGWASPLHF. As DNA, the CDR3 is TGTGCCAGCAGCCCTCGTGTGGGTTGGGCTTCACCCCTCCACTTT.

The genes are TRBV7-2 and TRBJ2-7, with 12 bases fitting TRBD2. This CDR3 has 14 residues. Germline V gene data show CDR1 as SGHTA and CDR2 as FQGNSA. V gave up 5 bases and J gave up 2 bases; unmatched junction bases: 1. The CDR3 DNA is TGTGCCAGCAGCCCTAGCGGGGGGGCCTACGAGCAGTACTTC. Its protein is CASSPSGGAYEQYF.

The CDR3 DNA sequence: TGTGCCAGTAGTGGGACAAATGTTCAGCCCCAGCATTTT. It encodes CASSGTNVQPQHF. This chain connects TRBV19 to TRBJ1-5, with D perhaps TRBD1 (6 bases). Trimming pared 5 bases from V and 6 bases from J, leaving 11 bases between. Germline values: CDR1 LNHDA, CDR2 SQIVND (reference sequence). The CDR3 loop spans 13 amino acids.

J is TRBJ2-3 and V is TRBV7-9; 9 nucleotides agree with TRBD1. In germline, CDR1 is SEHNR, CDR2 FQNEAQ (reference sequence). J was trimmed by 2 bases and V by 3 bases; bases with no gene match: 6. This CDR3 is 16 amino acids long. CDR3 region: CASSLTRTGDTDTQYF. The DNA of the CDR3 is TGTGCCAGCAGCTTGACCAGGACAGGGGACACAGATACGCAGTATTTT.

The chain has TRBV11-2 and TRBJ2-6; D is uncertain. V was shortened by 1 base and J by 4 bases, with 8 bases between the two germline ends. The CDR3 covers 15 residues. Per germline, CDR1 SGHAT and CDR2 FQNNGV. CDR3 DNA sequence: TGTGCCAGCAGCTTAGGCAGGTTGGGGGCCAACGTCCTGACTTTC. It specifies CASSLGRLGANVLTF.

In its sample, this clone was seen a few times. The chain employs TRBV10-1 and TRBJ1-2; D gene uncertain. Trimming left V 3 bases short and J 4 bases short, with 6 bases between. Germline assignment: CDR1 WNHNN and CDR2 SYGVQD (reference sequence). The CDR3 has 12 amino acids. The DNA for the CDR3 is TGCGCCAGCAGTGATACTTCCTATGGCTACACCTTC. It codes for CASSDTSYGYTF.

V and J are TRBV6-1 and TRBJ2-5; D is perhaps TRBD2 (7 bases). Germline lookup yields CDR1 MNHNS and CDR2 SASEGT. The CDR3 is 14 residues long. Trimming removed 0 bases from V and 6 bases from J, with 11 bases in between. The CDR3 DNA reads TGTGCCAGCAGTGAAGCGGGGGGGCGGCAGACCCAGTACTTC. Protein product: CASSEAGGRQTQYF.

The chain uses TRBV4-1 and TRBJ1-1; 7 nucleotides line up with TRBD1. Germline CDR1 and CDR2: MGHRA and YSYEKL. CDR3 length: 16 amino acids. Losses at the gene ends were 1 base for V and 2 bases for J; bases not matched to a gene: 7. CDR3 nucleotides: TGCGCCAGCAGCCAAGCCCGGACAGGTGGAAACACTGAAGCTTTCTTT. Translating it yields CASSQARTGGNTEAFF.

The CDR3 is CASSNPGQRRNEQFF. The CDR3 DNA reads TGTGCCAGCAGTAATCCGGGACAGCGAAGGAATGAGCAGTTCTTC. V gene TRBV6-5 combines with J gene TRBJ2-1; TRBD1 matches at 7 bases. Germline V lookup: CDR1 MNHEY, CDR2 SVGAGI. The trim removed 5 bases at V and 7 bases at J, leaving 11 bases unmatched. CDR3 size: 15 residues.

In its sample, this clone was seen once. This chain joins TRBV10-3 and TRBJ2-5, with TRBD2 matching 11 bases. There are 14 residues in the CDR3. The V segment lost 10 bases and the J segment 1 base; nucleotides outside the gene matches: 5. The germline gives CDR1 ENHRY, CDR2 SYGVKD. CDR3 bases: TGTGCCACAAAACTAGCGGGGGCCCAAGAGACCCAGTACTTC. It translates to CATKLAGAQETQYF.

The chain uses TRBV7-3 and TRBJ2-2; no firm D call. This CDR3 comprises 14 residues. CDR1 SGHTA and CDR2 FQGTGA come from the germline V gene. V lost 5 bases and J lost 6, with 13 bases in between. The CDR3 protein is CASSLSRIAGELFF. As DNA, the CDR3 is TGTGCCAGCAGCCTCTCGAGAATCGCCGGGGAGCTGTTTTTT.

The J gene is TRBJ2-1, the V gene TRBV11-1; 8 positions agree with TRBD1. This CDR3 contains 16 residues. V dropped 4 bases and J dropped 4; count of bases not matched to a gene: 9. CDR1 is SGHAT and CDR2 is FQDESV in the germline V gene (reference sequence). CDR3 sequence (DNA): TGTGCCAGCAGCTCCGGACAGGGATCCCCGTACAATGAGCAGTTCTTC. Translation: CASSSGQGSPYNEQFF.

The chain employs TRBV19 and TRBJ1-1; D is unclear. This CDR3 spans 13 amino acids. Germline CDR1 is LNHDA and CDR2 is SQIVND (reference sequence). The V end lost 3 bases, the J end lost 6 bases, and 11 bases lay between the germline ends. The CDR3 nucleotides read TGTGCCAGTAGTATGGGTGTAGAGGCTGAAGCTTTCTTT. It is translated as CASSMGVEAEAFF.

V gene TRBV9 combines with J gene TRBJ2-7; D is possibly TRBD2 (6 bases). Germline V gives CDR1 SGDLS, CDR2 YYNGEE. The CDR3 sequence is 16 residues long. Trimming took 2 bases from V and 1 from J, leaving 16 bases between them. CDR3 nucleotides: TGTGCCAGCAGCGTTTCTTCAGCGGGCGAGTCCTACGAGCAGTACTTC. Its protein is CASSVSSAGESYEQYF.

The chain has TRBV6-5 and TRBJ1-2; D ambiguous. Germline lookup yields CDR1 MNHEY and CDR2 SVGAGI. This CDR3 region has 13 residues. V lost 2 bases and J lost 4, with 8 bases in between. The CDR3 sequence is CASSYEGGYGYTF. The CDR3 DNA sequence: TGTGCCAGCAGTTACGAGGGAGGCTATGGCTACACCTTC.

The chain joins TRBV5-1 to TRBJ2-3, with a tentative D call TRBD2 (5 bases). This CDR3 has 16 residues. Per germline, CDR1 SGHRS and CDR2 YFSETQ. The V end lost 2 bases, the J end lost 6 bases, and 19 bases lay between the germline ends. As DNA, the CDR3 is TGCGCCAGCAGCTTTGATGTTGGACTCCTTTCGGATACGCAGTATTTT. It yields the protein CASSFDVGLLSDTQYF.

The chain is built from TRBV7-3 and TRBJ2-1; D call uncertain. CDR1 is SGHTA and CDR2 is FQGTGA in the germline V gene. Trimming left V 4 bases short and J 5 bases short, with 15 bases between. The CDR3 has 15 amino acids. CDR3 protein: CASSSHERFNNEQFF. The CDR3 DNA is TGTGCCAGCAGCTCCCACGAGAGATTCAACAATGAGCAGTTCTTC.

In its sample, this clone was seen once. The genes are TRBV3-1 (or the pseudogene TRBV3-2) and TRBJ2-5; possibly TRBD1 for D (5 bases). CDR3 size: 16 residues. CDR1 and CDR2 (germline): LGHDT, YNNKEL (reference sequence). V was trimmed by 1 base and J by 4 bases, leaving 16 bases between them. For the CDR3, the DNA is TGTGCCAGCAGCCAAGGGGCTGGGAATCAGGGAGAGACCCAGTACTTC. Amino acids: CASSQGAGNQGETQYF.

The gene calls are TRBV29-1 and TRBJ2-7; D gene ambiguous. The germline V gene has CDR1 SQVTM and CDR2 ANQGSEA. The CDR3 extends over 13 amino acids. V was cut by 7 bases and J by 4 bases, with 17 bases left in between. CDR3 nucleotide sequence: TGCAGCGCCGCGGATCACGCCGGGTACGAGCAGTACTTC. Its translation: CSAADHAGYEQYF.

This clone has more than one count but fewer than ten. CDR3 protein: CASIGGISSGNTIYF. CDR3 sequence (DNA): TGTGCCAGTATAGGAGGGATCAGCTCTGGAAACACCATATATTTT. This chain joins TRBV19 and TRBJ1-3, with unresolved D. Deletions cut 7 bases from V and 0 bases from J, with 13 bases between. This CDR3 spans 15 amino acids. The germline CDR1 and CDR2 sequences are LNHDA and SQIVND (reference sequence).

The chain is built from TRBV18 and TRBJ2-7, with 10 bases aligning to TRBD1. Germline CDR1 reads KGHSH; CDR2 reads LQKENI. V was pared by 2 bases and J by 6 bases, with 7 bases of the junction left unmatched. The CDR3 consists of 15 residues. The CDR3 loop reads CASSPFRTGGSEQYF. For the CDR3, the DNA is TGTGCCAGCTCACCATTTCGGACAGGGGGTTCCGAGCAGTACTTC.